This record looks at one T cell receptor beta chain sequence and its context. This CDR3 region has 14 residues. Trimming took 2 bases from V and 2 from J, leaving 9 bases between them. Germline loops: CDR1 DFQATT, CDR2 SNEGSKA (reference sequence). This sample was included in a study of regulatory T cells in long-lasting Graves disease. The sample's time point: persistent/refractory GD, antithyroid drugs over 5 years with positive TRAb. Preparation of the TCR library used RNA extracted from PBMCs. Both iRepertoire HTBI primers and Arm-PCR of CDR3 regions were used to build the TCR beta libraries. MiXCR, applied by TCRdb to the multiplex PCR reads, yields one record per CDR3 protein. The data show approximately 500,000 distinct CDR3 sequences, 20% to 25% seen once.

The sequence came from a female donor with Graves disease. The sequencing used peripheral blood mononuclear cells (PBMCs), collected when the disease was refractory, from a patient treated with antithyroid drugs. The rearrangement uses TRBV20-1 and TRBJ2-2, with D unresolved. CDR3 loop: CSARPRSNTGELFF. For the CDR3, the DNA is TGCAGTGCTAGACCCAGATCCAACACCGGGGAGCTGTTTTTT.